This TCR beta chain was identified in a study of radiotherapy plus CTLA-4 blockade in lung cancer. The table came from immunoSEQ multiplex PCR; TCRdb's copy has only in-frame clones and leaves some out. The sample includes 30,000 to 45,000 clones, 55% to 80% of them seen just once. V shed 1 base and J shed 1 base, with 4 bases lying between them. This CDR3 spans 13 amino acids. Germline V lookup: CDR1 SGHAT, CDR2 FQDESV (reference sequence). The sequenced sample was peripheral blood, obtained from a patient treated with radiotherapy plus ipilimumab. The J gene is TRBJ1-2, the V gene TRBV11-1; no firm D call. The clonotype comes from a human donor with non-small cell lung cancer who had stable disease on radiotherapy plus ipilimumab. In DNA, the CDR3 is TGTGCCAGCAGCTTAGACAGTAACTATGGCTACACCTTC. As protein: CASSLDSNYGYTF.